The 9 T cell receptor beta chains below all came from one sample that was sequenced in a study of metastatic and nonmetastatic thyroid tumors. TCRdb re-processed the PCR reads through MiXCR. The sample consists of tens of thousands of clones, 12% of them appearing once. Prior to thyroid surgery, none of the patients had received any treatment. Input material: tumor tissue. All receptors come from a female donor with papillary thyroid cancer or a benign thyroid nodule (not recorded which). Some clones in this sample may be carry-over from other donors' samples.

This chain connects TRBV6-1 to TRBJ2-2; D is ambiguous. Germline V gene data show CDR1 as MNHNS and CDR2 as SASEGT. The CDR3 contains 17 residues. V lost 5 bases, J lost 14 bases, and 30 bases lay in between. Written as DNA, the CDR3 is TGTGCCAGCAGTCTCCGGGTCCTTTTGAAGAACACCGTGGATCTGTTTTTT. It encodes CASSLRVLLKNTVDLFF.

This clone was seen ten or more times. The rearrangement uses TRBV11-2 and TRBJ2-2; 9 nucleotides line up with TRBD2. The CDR3 is made up of 14 amino acids. With V trimmed by 6 bases and J by 3 bases, 2 bases remained unmatched. CDR1 SGHAT and CDR2 FQNNGV come from the germline V gene. This CDR3 reads CASRRTSDTGELFF. CDR3 DNA: TGTGCCAGCAGAAGGACTAGCGACACCGGGGAGCTGTTTTTT. Based on the CDR3 plus reference TRBV11-2 and TRBJ2-2, the full variable domain is EAGVAQSPRYKIIEKRQSVAFWCNPISGHATLYWYQQILGQGPKLLIQFQNNGVVDDSQLPKDRFSAERLKGVDSTLKIQPAKLEDSAVYLCASRRTSDTGELFFGEGSRLTVL.

This clone came up once. An end of the junction differs from the germline gene, which may be a read error. This chain joins TRBV3-1 and TRBJ2-5; no clear D gene. The V gene's germline CDR1 is LGHDT and CDR2 YNNKEL (reference sequence). The CDR3 contains 12 residues. CDR3 in DNA: TGTGCCAGCACTAGTTCCCGAGAGAACCAGTACTTC. It yields the protein CASTSSRENQYF.

This clone was seen repeatedly, ten times or more. The V and J genes are TRBV15 and TRBJ1-3; no reliable D call. Germline values: CDR1 LNHNV, CDR2 YYDKDF (reference sequence). The CDR3 is made up of 14 amino acids. V lost 5 bases and J lost 5, with 13 bases in between. CDR3 DNA sequence: TGTGCCACCAGCCCTACAGCTAGTCGAAACACCATATATTTT. This sequence encodes CATSPTASRNTIYF.

This clone has at least ten counts. J is TRBJ1-6 and V is TRBV2; possibly TRBD1 for D (5 bases). CDR1 and CDR2 from the germline V gene are SNHLY and FYNNEI. The V end lost 5 bases, the J end lost 7 bases, and 6 bases lay between the germline ends. The CDR3 has 12 amino acids. The DNA for the CDR3 is TGTGCCAGCAGTCGACAGAATTCACCCCTCCACTTT. It yields the protein CASSRQNSPLHF.

This clone came up many times. The chain uses TRBV6-5 and TRBJ1-1, with D unresolved. V gave up 3 bases and J gave up 10 bases, with 12 bases separating them. Germline V lookup: CDR1 MNHEY, CDR2 SVGAGI. The CDR3 runs 12 residues. In DNA form, the CDR3 reads TGTGCCAGCAGTTATAGATTGTTGGGAGCTTTCTTT. Protein sequence: CASSYRLLGAFF.

This clone came up many times. The chain uses TRBV14 and TRBJ1-4; 10 nucleotides line up with TRBD1. The CDR3 totals 16 residues. Germline loops: CDR1 SGHDN, CDR2 FVKESK. V shed 5 bases and J 8 bases; nucleotides not matched to a gene: 11. In DNA form, the CDR3 reads TGTGCCAGCAGCTGGGGACAGGGGACGTTCGGGGAAAAACTGTTTTTT. This codes for CASSWGQGTFGEKLFF.

This clone was found many times. The same CDR3 arises from other DNA sequences in this sample as well. The V call is TRBV5-1, the J call TRBJ2-7; TRBD2 matches at 13 bases. Trimming at V came to 3 bases and at J to 2 bases, leaving 2 bases not matched to a gene. The germline V gene has CDR1 SGHRS and CDR2 YFSETQ. The CDR3 is 15 amino acids. The CDR3 region has the DNA TGCGCCAGCAGCTCCGGGACTAGCGGGGCCTACGAGCAGTACTTC. It yields the protein CASSSGTSGAYEQYF.

The chain carries TRBV4-1 and TRBJ1-2; D is uncertain. Deletions cut 0 bases from V and 3 bases from J, with 5 bases between. Germline CDR1 MGHRA, CDR2 YSYEKL. The CDR3 is 13 amino acids. The CDR3, as DNA: TGCGCCAGCAGCCAAGATAAATACTATGGCTACACCTTC. It is translated as CASSQDKYYGYTF.